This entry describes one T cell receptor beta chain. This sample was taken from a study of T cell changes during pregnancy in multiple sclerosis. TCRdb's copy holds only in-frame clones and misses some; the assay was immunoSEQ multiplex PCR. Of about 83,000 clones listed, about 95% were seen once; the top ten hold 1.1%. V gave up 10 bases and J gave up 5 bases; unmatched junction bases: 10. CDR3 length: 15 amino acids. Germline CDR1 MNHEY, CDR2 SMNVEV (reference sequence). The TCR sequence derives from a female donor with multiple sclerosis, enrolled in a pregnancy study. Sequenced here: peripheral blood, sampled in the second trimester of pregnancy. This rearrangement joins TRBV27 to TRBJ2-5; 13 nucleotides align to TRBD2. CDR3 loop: CATLRTSGSWETQYF. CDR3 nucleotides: TGTGCCACCCTCCGGACTAGCGGGAGCTGGGAGACCCAGTACTTC.